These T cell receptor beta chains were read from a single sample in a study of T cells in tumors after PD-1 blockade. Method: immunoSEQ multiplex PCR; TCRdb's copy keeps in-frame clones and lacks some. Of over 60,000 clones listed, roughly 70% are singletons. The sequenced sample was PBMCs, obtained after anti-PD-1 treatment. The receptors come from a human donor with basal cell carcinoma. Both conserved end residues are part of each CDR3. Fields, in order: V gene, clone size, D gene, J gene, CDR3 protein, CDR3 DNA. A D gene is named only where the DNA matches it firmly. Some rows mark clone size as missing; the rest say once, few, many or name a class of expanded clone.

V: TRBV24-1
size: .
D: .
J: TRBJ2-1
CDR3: CAQGGYNEQFF
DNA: TGTGCCCAGGGGGGGTACAATGAGCAGTTCTTC

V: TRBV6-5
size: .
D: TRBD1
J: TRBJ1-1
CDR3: CASSRGQGSDTEAFF
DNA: TGTGCCAGCAGCCGCGGACAGGGAAGTGACACTGAAGCTTTCTTT

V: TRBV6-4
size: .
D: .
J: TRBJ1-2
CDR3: CASSAGKGDGYTF
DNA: TGTGCCAGCAGTGCCGGCAAGGGAGACGGCTACACCTTC

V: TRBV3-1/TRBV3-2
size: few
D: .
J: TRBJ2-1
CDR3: CASSQIRLNSYNEQFF
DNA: TGTGCCAGCAGCCAGATAAGATTGAATTCCTACAATGAGCAGTTCTTC

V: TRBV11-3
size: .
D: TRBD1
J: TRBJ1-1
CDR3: CASSFRGGTEAFF
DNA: TGTGCCAGCAGCTTCAGGGGGGGTACTGAAGCTTTCTTT

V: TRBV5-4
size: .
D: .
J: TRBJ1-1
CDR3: CASSLGGQPGNTEAFF
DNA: TGTGCCAGCAGCTTAGGCGGTCAGCCCGGGAACACTGAAGCTTTCTTT

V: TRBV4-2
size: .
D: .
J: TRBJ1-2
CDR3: CASSQGTGNYGYTF
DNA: TGTGCCAGCAGCCAAGGTACTGGGAACTATGGCTACACCTTC

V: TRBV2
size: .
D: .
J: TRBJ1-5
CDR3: CASSDFSNQPQHF
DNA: TGTGCCAGCAGTGATTTTAGCAATCAGCCCCAGCATTTT

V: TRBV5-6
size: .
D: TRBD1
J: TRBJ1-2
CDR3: CASSLYRQGAGFYTF
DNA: TGTGCCAGCAGCTTATACCGACAGGGGGCGGGCTTCTACACCTTC

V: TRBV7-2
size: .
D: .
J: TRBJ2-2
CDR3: CASSWEGVNTGELFF
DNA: TGTGCCAGCAGCTGGGAAGGGGTGAACACCGGGGAGCTGTTTTTT

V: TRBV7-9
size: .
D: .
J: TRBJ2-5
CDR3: CASSLLSLVHRETQYF
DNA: TGTGCCAGCAGCTTATTATCATTAGTGCACAGGGAGACCCAGTACTTC

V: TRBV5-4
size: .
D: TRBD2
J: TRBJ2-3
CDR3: CASSSTSGADTQYF
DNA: TGTGCCAGCAGCTCTACTAGCGGGGCTGATACGCAGTATTTT

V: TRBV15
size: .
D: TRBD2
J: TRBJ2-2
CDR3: CATSRAGGPGTGELFF
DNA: TGTGCCACCAGCAGGGCGGGGGGGCCGGGTACCGGGGAGCTGTTTTTT

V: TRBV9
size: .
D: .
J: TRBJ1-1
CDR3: CASSVTATRGGTEAFF
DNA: TGTGCCAGCAGCGTAACGGCAACGAGGGGAGGTACTGAAGCTTTCTTT

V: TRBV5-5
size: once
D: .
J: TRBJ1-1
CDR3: CASSLGGNLGGNTEAFF
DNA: TGTGCCAGCAGCTTGGGTGGCAACCTAGGAGGGAACACTGAAGCTTTCTTT

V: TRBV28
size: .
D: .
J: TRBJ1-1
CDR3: CASSTLFMNTEAFF
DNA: TGTGCCAGCAGCACCCTCTTCATGAACACTGAAGCTTTCTTT

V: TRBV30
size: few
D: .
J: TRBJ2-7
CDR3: CAWSWSSYEQYF
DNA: TGTGCCTGGAGTTGGAGTTCCTACGAGCAGTACTTC

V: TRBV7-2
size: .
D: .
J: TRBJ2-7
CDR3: CASSLAARAYEQYF
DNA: TGTGCCAGCAGCTTAGCGGCGCGGGCCTACGAGCAGTACTTC

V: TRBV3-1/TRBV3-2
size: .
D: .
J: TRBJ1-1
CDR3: CASCGTNTEAFF
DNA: TGTGCCAGCTGCGGGACGAACACTGAAGCTTTCTTT

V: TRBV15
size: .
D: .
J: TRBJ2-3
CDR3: CATRAGAATDTQYF
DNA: TGTGCCACCAGGGCGGGGGCCGCCACAGATACGCAGTATTTT

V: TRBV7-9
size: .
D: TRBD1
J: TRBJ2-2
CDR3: CASSPRTGGTGELFF
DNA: TGTGCCAGCAGCCCCAGGACAGGGGGCACCGGGGAGCTGTTTTTT

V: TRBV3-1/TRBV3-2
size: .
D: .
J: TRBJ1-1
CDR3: CASSPSGAERAFF
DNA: TGTGCCAGCAGCCCTTCAGGGGCCGAGAGAGCTTTCTTT

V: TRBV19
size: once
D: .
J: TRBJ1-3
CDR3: CASRRIMGNTIYF
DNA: TGTGCCAGTCGGAGAATCATGGGAAACACCATATATTTT

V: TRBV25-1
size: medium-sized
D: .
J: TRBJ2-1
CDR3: CASSLNEQFF
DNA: TGTGCCAGCAGTTTGAATGAGCAGTTCTTC

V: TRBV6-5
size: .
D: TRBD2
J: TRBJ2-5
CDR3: CASTLNGGAGETQYF
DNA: TGTGCCAGCACCCTTAACGGGGGGGCCGGAGAGACCCAGTACTTC

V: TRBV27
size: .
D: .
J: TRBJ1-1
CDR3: CASSHRMNTEAFF
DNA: TGTGCCAGCAGCCACAGAATGAACACTGAAGCTTTCTTT

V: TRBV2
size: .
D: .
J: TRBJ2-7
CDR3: CASSEDRMGEQYF
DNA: TGTGCCAGCAGTGAAGACAGGATGGGCGAGCAGTACTTC

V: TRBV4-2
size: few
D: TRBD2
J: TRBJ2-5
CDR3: CASSQALLAGDETQYF
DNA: TGTGCCAGCAGCCAGGCACTACTAGCGGGGGACGAGACCCAGTACTTC

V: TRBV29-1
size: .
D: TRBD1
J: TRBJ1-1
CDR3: CSVLGQVNTEAFF
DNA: TGCAGCGTCCTGGGACAGGTGAACACTGAAGCTTTCTTT

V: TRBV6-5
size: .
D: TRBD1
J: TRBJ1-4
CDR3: CASQGGLTNEKLFF
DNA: TGTGCCAGTCAGGGGGGTTTAACTAATGAAAAACTGTTTTTT

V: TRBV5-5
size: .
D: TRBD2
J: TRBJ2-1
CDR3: CASSLSGGAGNEQFF
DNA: TGTGCCAGCAGCTTAAGCGGGGGGGCCGGTAATGAGCAGTTCTTC

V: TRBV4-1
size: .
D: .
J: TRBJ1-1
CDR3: CASSQPRGNTEAFF
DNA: TGCGCCAGCAGCCAACCCCGGGGGAACACTGAAGCTTTCTTT

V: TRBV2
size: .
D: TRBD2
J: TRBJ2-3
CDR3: CASGGLAGTDTQYF
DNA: TGTGCCAGCGGGGGACTAGCGGGCACAGATACGCAGTATTTT

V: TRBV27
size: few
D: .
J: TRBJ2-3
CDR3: CASSLTEGGTQYF
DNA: TGTGCCAGCAGTCTAACCGAGGGGGGGACGCAGTATTTT

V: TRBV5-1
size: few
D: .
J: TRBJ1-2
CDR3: CAPVWGGVNYGYTF
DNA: TGCGCCCCAGTATGGGGGGGGGTTAACTATGGCTACACCTTC

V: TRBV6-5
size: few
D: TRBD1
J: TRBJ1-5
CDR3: CASSLGQGLNQPQHF
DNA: TGTGCCAGCAGTCTGGGACAGGGTTTAAATCAGCCCCAGCATTTT

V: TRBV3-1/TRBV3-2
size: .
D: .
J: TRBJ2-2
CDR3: CASSPMTDTGELFF
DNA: TGTGCCAGCAGCCCGATGACCGACACCGGGGAGCTGTTTTTT

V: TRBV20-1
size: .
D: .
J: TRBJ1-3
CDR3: CSASTDVGNTIYF
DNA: TGCAGTGCTAGTACAGATGTTGGAAACACCATATATTTT

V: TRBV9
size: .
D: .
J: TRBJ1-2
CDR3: CASSLITLNYGYTF
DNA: TGTGCCAGCAGCCTAATAACACTTAACTATGGCTACACCTTC

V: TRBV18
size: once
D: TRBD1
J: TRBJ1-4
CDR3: CASSYHAGGDEKLFF
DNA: TGTGCCAGCTCGTACCATGCAGGGGGAGATGAAAAACTGTTTTTT

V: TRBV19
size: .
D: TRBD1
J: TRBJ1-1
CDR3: CASSDRGGTEAFF
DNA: TGTGCCAGTTCGGACAGGGGAGGGACTGAAGCTTTCTTT